The table lists the clone carrying this TCR beta chain with a few counts. Its specificity is unknown. The sample is drawn from a study of identical twins. Study-wide results and limits: Cord blood beta clonotypes present at high abundance carried fewer insertions; no such pattern appeared in memory repertoires.

Each cDNA held unique molecular identifiers, and template switching gave it a universal primer site. TCRdb processed the 5' RACE reads anew with MiXCR; each CDR3 protein has one entry. The table has about 530,000 distinct CDR3 sequences, approximately 14% seen once. Healthy Caucasian donors formed the entire cohort. The data also belong to a second study, concerning yellow fever vaccine responses in identical twins.

The source material was CD4+ T cells sorted from blood. The receptor was derived from a woman aged 18 to 35 in good health.

The CDR3 bases are TGTGCCAGCGGCACCGGGACAGTTGCCGGGGAGCTGTTTTTT. Translating it yields CASGTGTVAGELFF. The rearrangement uses TRBV3-2 and TRBJ2-2; the table's D call, TRBD1, was not checked against the DNA. TRBV3-2 is tagged as a pseudogene. This CDR3 has 14 residues.